One sample yielded the 14 T cell receptor beta chains listed below, sequenced in a study of post-analysis software for immune sequencing data (dated by TCRdb to 2013 to 2016). What the authors observed across the whole study: Significantly higher frequencies in patients than in controls were found for a handful of TRBV segments, including TRBV5-6, TRBV5-1 and TRBV20-1.

Libraries were built with PCR. The instrument given in TCRdb is Illumina HiSeq 2500. To reduce PCR and sequencing biases, unique molecular identifiers were incorporated into the TCR beta cDNA libraries. TCRdb itself trimmed the public reads at Q25 with fastp, ran MiXCR and retained productive beta chains. Here each entry gathers all rows of one CDR3 protein and keeps the most common genes and DNA. The sample table holds roughly 800,000 distinct CDR3 sequences, of which roughly 58% were seen once. Roughly 4.4% of the sample is taken by the ten largest. For these receptors, no antigen is known. Input material: blood. The receptors come from a girl aged 10-17 years with multiple sclerosis.

The chain employs TRBV18 and TRBJ2-4; D gene unclear. TRBJ2-7 matches the DNA end more closely, so the J call is doubtful. Per germline, CDR1 KGHSH and CDR2 LQKENI. The CDR3 runs 14 residues. Here the CDR3 reads CASSQGRPQYEQYF. CDR3 nucleotide sequence: TGTGCCAGCTCACAAGGGCGACCCCAGTACGAGCAGTACTTC.

The chain links TRBV30 to TRBJ2-7, with D possibly TRBD2 on 5 matching bases. V lost 7 bases and J lost 1, with 14 bases in between. Germline values: CDR1 GTSNPN, CDR2 SVGIG (reference sequence). The length of the CDR3 is 13 residues. Here the CDR3 DNA reads TGTGCCTCTGGAGCGGAGACTTCCTACGAGCAGTACTTC. It yields the protein CASGAETSYEQYF.

The chain has TRBV29-1 and TRBJ2-3; 7 bases are shared with TRBD1. Germline CDR1 SQVTM, CDR2 ANQGSEA. The CDR3 length is 16 residues. The V segment lost 6 bases and the J segment 2 bases; nucleotides outside the gene matches: 14. CDR3 sequence: CSVTSDRESYTDTQYF. CDR3 nucleotides: TGCAGCGTCACTTCCGACAGGGAGTCTTACACAGATACGCAGTATTTT.

The chain carries TRBV6-6 and TRBJ2-5, with 7 bases identical to TRBD2. The V gene end was trimmed by 7 bases and the J gene end by 5 bases; junction bases not matched to a gene: 16. From germline, CDR1 is MNHNY and CDR2 SVGAGI (reference sequence). There are 16 residues in the CDR3. The DNA for the CDR3 is TGTGCCAGCAAAGATCTAGCCCAGAGCGGGAAGGAGACCCAGTACTTC. It is translated as CASKDLAQSGKETQYF.

The V call is TRBV9, the J call TRBJ1-2; D perhaps matches TRBD1 (6 bases). This CDR3 spans 15 amino acids. V gave up 0 bases and J gave up 2 bases, with 11 bases separating them. Germline V gene lookup returns CDR1 SGDLS and CDR2 YYNGEE. The CDR3 is CASSVGETGNYGYTF. CDR3 DNA sequence: TGTGCCAGCAGCGTAGGCGAAACAGGGAACTATGGCTACACCTTC.

The V gene is TRBV4-1, the J gene TRBJ2-7; D remains ambiguous. V lost 0 bases and J lost 2, with 11 bases in between. Per the germline V gene, CDR1 is MGHRA and CDR2 is YSYEKL. The CDR3 sequence is 15 residues long. For the CDR3, the DNA is TGCGCCAGCAGCCAAGAGACAAGTGTCGCCTACGAGCAGTACTTC. This gives the protein CASSQETSVAYEQYF.

This clonotype has a handful of counts. The chain recombines TRBV25-1 with TRBJ1-2; no reliable D call. V lost 1 base and J lost 4, with 13 bases in between. CDR1 MGHDK and CDR2 SYGVNS come from the germline V gene. There are 15 residues in the CDR3. CDR3 DNA: TGTGCCAGCAGTGAATCGAGCAGCTTTCTCTATGGCTACACCTTC. This gives the protein CASSESSSFLYGYTF.

This chain links TRBV29-1 with TRBJ1-4; D call uncertain. The germline gives CDR1 SQVTM, CDR2 ANQGSEA. CDR3 length: 12 amino acids. Trimming left V 5 bases short and J 10 bases short, with 14 bases between. The CDR3 DNA reads TGCAGCGTTCAAATGGGGATTGGAAAACTGTTTTTT. Translating gives CSVQMGIGKLFF.

This clonotype was counted only a few times. CDR3: CSARDPRRTNEQYF. CDR3 nucleotides: TGCAGTGCTAGAGATCCGCGCCGCACCAACGAGCAGTACTTC. The genes are TRBV20-1 and TRBJ2-7, with unresolved D. The CDR3 runs to 14 residues. Germline CDR1 is DFQATT and CDR2 is SNEGSKA (reference sequence). Trimming removed 0 bases from V and 5 bases from J, with 14 bases in between.

This clonotype came up a few times. The chain employs TRBV7-8 and TRBJ2-7, with TRBD1 matching 7 bases. V was clipped by 1 base and J by 5 bases; unmatched bases: 2. The CDR3 sequence is 13 residues long. Germline CDR1 SGHVS, CDR2 FQNEAQ. CDR3 region: CASSLEQGNEQYF. CDR3 in DNA: TGTGCCAGCAGCTTAGAACAGGGGAACGAGCAGTACTTC.

The chain combines TRBV5-1 with TRBJ1-1; D might be TRBD1 (5 bases). V gave up 0 bases and J gave up 1 base, with 13 bases separating them. Germline V gives CDR1 SGHRS, CDR2 YFSETQ. The CDR3 runs 16 residues. DNA for the CDR3: TGCGCCAGCAGCTTGGCCGAAGGCAGGGCGAACACTGAAGCTTTCTTT. Protein: CASSLAEGRANTEAFF.

The V gene is TRBV9, the J gene TRBJ2-7; 9 positions agree with TRBD1. The germline V gene has CDR1 SGDLS and CDR2 YYNGEE. With V trimmed by 3 bases and J by 4 bases, 17 bases remained unmatched. The CDR3 extends over 18 amino acids. The CDR3 is CASSASGTGLPSRYEQYF. The CDR3 bases are TGTGCCAGCAGCGCGTCCGGGACAGGGCTCCCCTCGCGGTACGAGCAGTACTTC.

This chain connects TRBV25-1 to TRBJ1-5, with 7 bases that match TRBD1. Germline lookup yields CDR1 MGHDK and CDR2 SYGVNS. The junction had 8 bases not matched to a gene; V was cut back by 8 bases and J by 4 bases. The CDR3 is 14 amino acids. The CDR3 DNA is TGTGCCAGCGGCACAGGGGAGAGTAATCAGCCCCAGCATTTT. This codes for CASGTGESNQPQHF.

The chain combines TRBV29-1 with TRBJ1-1; 7 nucleotides match TRBD1. V shed 6 bases and J 7 bases; nucleotides not matched to a gene: 20. The CDR3 covers 16 residues. CDR1 is SQVTM, CDR2 ANQGSEA, per germline. CDR3 bases: TGCAGCGTACGCACCCAAGGGTCAGGGGGTAGCAGTGAAGCTTTCTTT. Its translation is CSVRTQGSGGSSEAFF.